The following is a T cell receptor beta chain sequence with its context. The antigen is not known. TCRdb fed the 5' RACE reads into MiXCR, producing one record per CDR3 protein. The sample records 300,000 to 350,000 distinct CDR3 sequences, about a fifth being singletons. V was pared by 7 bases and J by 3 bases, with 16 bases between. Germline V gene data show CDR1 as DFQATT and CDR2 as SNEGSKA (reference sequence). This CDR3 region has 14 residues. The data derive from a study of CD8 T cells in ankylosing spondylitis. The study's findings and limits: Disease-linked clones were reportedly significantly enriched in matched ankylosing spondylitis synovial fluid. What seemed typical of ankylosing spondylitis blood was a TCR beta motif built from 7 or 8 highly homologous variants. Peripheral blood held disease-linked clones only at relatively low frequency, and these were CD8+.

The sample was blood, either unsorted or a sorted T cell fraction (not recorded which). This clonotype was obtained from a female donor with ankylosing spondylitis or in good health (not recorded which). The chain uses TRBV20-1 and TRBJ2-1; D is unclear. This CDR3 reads CSVGEVKGYNEQFF. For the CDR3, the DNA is TGCAGTGTTGGAGAGGTAAAGGGCTACAATGAGCAGTTCTTC.